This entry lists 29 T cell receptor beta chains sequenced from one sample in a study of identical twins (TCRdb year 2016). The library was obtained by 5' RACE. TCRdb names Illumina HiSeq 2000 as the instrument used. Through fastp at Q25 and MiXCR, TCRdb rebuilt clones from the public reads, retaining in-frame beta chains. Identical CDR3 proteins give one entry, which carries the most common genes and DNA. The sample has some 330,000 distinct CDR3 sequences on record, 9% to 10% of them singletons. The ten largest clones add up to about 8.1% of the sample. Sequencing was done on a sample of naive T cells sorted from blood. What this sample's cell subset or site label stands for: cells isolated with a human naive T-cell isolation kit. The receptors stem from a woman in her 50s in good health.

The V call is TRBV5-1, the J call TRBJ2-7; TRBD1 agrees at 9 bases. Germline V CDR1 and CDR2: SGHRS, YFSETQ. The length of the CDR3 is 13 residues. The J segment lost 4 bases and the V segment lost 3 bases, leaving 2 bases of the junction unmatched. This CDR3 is CASSWGTGYEQYF. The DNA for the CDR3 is TGCGCCAGCAGCTGGGGGACAGGGTACGAGCAGTACTTC.

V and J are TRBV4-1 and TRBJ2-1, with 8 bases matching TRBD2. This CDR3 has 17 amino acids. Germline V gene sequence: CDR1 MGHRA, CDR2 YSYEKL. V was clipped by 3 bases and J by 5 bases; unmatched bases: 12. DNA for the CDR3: TGCGCCAGCAGCCACCCTAGGGAGACTAGCGAAAACAATGAGCAGTTCTTC. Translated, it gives CASSHPRETSENNEQFF.

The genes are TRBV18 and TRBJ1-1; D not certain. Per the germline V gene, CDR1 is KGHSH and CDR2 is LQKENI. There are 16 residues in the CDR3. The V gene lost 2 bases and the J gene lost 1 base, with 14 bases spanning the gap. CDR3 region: CASSPMPGKKNTEAFF. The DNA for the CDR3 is TGTGCCAGCTCACCAATGCCGGGGAAAAAGAACACTGAAGCTTTCTTT.

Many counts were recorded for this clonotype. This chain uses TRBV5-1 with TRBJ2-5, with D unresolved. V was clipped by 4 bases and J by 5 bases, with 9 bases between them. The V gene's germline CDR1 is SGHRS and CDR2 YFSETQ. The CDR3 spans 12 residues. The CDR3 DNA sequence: TGCGCCAGCAGCCTATCGACGGAGACCCAGTACTTC. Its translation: CASSLSTETQYF.

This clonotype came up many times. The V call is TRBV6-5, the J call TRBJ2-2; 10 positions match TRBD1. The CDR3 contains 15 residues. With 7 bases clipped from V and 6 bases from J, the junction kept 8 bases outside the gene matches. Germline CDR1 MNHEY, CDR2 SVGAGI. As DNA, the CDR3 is TGTGCCAGCACCAGGACAGGGGGTCTGGCCGGGGAGCTGTTTTTT. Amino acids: CASTRTGGLAGELFF.

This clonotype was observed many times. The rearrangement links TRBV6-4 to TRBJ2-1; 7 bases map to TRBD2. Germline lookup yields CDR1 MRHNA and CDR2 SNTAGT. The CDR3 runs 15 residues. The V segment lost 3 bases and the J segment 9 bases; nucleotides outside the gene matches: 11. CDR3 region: CASSEGSGGHGEQFF. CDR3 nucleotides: TGTGCCAGCAGTGAGGGGTCGGGAGGACACGGTGAGCAGTTCTTC.

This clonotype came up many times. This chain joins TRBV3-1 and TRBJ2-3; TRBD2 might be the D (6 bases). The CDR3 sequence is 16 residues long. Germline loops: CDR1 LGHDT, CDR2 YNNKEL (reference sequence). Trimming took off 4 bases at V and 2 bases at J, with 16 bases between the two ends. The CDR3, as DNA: TGTGCCAGCAGCCCAAACTTGGGGGGACTCACAGATACGCAGTATTTT. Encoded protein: CASSPNLGGLTDTQYF.

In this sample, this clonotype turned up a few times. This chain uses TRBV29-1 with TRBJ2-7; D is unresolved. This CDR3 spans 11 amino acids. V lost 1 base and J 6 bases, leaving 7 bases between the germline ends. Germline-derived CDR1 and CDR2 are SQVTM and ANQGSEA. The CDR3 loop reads CSVEGYGEQYF. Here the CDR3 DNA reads TGCAGCGTTGAAGGGTACGGCGAGCAGTACTTC.

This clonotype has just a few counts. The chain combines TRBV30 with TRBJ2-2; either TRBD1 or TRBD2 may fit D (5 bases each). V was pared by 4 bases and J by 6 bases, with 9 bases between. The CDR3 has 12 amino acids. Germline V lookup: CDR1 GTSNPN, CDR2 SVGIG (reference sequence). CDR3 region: CAWIPGPGELFF. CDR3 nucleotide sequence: TGTGCCTGGATCCCGGGACCCGGGGAGCTGTTTTTT.

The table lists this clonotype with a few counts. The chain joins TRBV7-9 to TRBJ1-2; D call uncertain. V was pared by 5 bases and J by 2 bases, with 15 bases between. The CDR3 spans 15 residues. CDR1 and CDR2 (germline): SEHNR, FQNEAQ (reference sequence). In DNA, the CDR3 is TGTGCCAGCAGCCCCCAGAAGGAAGTGAACTATGGCTACACCTTC. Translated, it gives CASSPQKEVNYGYTF.

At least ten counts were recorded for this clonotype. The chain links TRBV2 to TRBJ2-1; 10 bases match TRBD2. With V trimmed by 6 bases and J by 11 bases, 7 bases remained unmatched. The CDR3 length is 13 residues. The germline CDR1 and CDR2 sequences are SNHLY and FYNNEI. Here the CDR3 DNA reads TGTGCCAGCAGATCAGGGACTAGCGAGCAGCAGTTCTTC. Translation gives CASRSGTSEQQFF.

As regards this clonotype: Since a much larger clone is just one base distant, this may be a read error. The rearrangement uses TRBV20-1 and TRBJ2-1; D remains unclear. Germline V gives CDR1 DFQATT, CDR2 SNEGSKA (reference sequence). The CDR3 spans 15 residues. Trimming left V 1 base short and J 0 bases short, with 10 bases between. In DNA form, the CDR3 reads TGCAGTGCTAGAGTTTGCGGTAACTCCTACAATGAGCAGTTCTTC. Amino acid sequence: CSARVCGNSYNEQFF.

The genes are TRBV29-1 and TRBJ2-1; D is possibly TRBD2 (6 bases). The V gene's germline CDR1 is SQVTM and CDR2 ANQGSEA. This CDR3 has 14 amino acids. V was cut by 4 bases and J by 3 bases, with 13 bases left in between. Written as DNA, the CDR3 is TGCAGCGTTGGGCTCGGGGGAGTCTACAATGAGCAGTTCTTC. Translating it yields CSVGLGGVYNEQFF.

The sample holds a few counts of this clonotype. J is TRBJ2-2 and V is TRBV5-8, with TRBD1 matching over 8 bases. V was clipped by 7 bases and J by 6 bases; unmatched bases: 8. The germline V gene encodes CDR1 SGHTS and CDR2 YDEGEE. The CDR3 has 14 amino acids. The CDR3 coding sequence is TGTGCCAGCGCCCCTGCCAGGGGGCCCGGGGAGCTGTTTTTT. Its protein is CASAPARGPGELFF.

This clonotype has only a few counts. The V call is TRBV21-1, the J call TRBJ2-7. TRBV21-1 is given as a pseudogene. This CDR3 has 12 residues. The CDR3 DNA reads TGTGCCACCTTCGGGACTCACTACGAGCAGTACTTC. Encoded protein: CATFGTHYEQYF.

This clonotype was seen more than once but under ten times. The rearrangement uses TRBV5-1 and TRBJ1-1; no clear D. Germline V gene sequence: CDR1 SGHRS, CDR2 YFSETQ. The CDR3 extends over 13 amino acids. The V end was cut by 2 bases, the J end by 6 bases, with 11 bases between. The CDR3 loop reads CASSFLQNAEAFF. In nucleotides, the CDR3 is TGCGCCAGCAGCTTTTTACAAAACGCTGAAGCTTTCTTT.

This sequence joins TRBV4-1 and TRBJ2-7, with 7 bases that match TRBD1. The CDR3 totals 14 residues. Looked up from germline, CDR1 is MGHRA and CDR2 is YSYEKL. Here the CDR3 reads CTSSQVDRSYEQYV. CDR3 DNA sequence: TGCACCAGCAGCCAAGTGGACAGGTCCTACGAGCAGTACGTC.

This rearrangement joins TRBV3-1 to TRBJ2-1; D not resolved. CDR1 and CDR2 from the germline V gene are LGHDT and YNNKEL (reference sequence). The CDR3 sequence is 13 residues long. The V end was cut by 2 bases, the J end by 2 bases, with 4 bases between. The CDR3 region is CASSQSTYNEQFF. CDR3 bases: TGTGCCAGCAGCCAAAGTACCTACAATGAGCAGTTCTTC.

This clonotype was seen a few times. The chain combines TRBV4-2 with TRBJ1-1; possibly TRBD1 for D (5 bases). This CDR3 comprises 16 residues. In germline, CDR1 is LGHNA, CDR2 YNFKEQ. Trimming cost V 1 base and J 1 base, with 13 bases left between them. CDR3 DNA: TGTGCCAGCAGCCAAGTCAGGGACCTGGGGAACACTGAAGCTTTCTTT. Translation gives CASSQVRDLGNTEAFF.

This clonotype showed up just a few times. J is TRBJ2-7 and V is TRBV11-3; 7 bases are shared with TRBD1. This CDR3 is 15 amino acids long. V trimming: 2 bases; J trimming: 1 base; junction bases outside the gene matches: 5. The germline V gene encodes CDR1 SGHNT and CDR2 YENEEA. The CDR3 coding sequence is TGTGCCAGCAGCTTACCGGGACAGCGGTCCTACGAGCAGTACTTC. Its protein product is CASSLPGQRSYEQYF. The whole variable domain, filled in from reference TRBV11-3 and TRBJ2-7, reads EAGVVQSPRYKIIEKKQPVAFWCNPISGHNTLYWYLQNLGQGPELLIRYENEEAVDDSQLPKDRFSAERLKGVDSTLKIQPAELGDSAVYLCASSLPGQRSYEQYFGPGTRLTVT.

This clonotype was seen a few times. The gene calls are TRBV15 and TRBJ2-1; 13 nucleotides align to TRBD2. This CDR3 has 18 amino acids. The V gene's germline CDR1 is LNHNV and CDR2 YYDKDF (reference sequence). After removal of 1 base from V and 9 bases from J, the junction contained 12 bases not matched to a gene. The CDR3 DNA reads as TGTGCCACCAGCAGAGTTGGGGAGGGACTAGCGGGACTGGTTGAGCAGTTCTTC. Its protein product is CATSRVGEGLAGLVEQFF.

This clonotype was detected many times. DNA of the CDR3: TGCGCCAGCAGCGAGTTAGCCGGTGAGCAGTTCTTC. Its translation: CASSELAGEQFF. The chain couples TRBV5-1 to TRBJ2-1; D call uncertain. The CDR3 runs to 12 residues. Per the germline V gene, CDR1 is SGHRS and CDR2 is YFSETQ. V lost 4 bases, J lost 9 bases, and 11 bases lay in between.

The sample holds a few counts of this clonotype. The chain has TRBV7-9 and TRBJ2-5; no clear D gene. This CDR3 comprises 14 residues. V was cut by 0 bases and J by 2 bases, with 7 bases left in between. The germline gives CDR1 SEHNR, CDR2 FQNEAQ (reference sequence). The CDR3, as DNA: TGTGCCAGCAGCTTAGCAGAGGCTCAAGAGACCCAGTACTTC. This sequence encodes CASSLAEAQETQYF.

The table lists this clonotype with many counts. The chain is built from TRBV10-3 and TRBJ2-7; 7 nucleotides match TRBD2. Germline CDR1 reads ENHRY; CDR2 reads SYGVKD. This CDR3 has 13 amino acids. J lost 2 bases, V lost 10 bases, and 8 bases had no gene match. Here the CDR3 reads CATRAGATYEQYF. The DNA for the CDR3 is TGTGCCACCAGGGCGGGAGCAACCTACGAGCAGTACTTC.

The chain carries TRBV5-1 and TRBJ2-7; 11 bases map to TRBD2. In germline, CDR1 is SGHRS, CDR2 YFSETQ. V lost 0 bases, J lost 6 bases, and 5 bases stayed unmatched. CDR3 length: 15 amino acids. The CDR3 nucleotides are TGCGCCAGCAGCTTGGATGGTAGCGGGAGGGGCGAGCAGTACTTC. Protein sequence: CASSLDGSGRGEQYF.

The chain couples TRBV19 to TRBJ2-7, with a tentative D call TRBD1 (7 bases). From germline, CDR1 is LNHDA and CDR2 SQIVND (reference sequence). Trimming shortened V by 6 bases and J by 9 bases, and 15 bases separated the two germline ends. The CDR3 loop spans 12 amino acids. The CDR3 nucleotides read TGTGCCAGTAGCGTCAGGGGGGAGCGGCAGTACTTC. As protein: CASSVRGERQYF. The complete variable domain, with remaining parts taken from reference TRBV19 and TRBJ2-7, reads DGGITQSPKYLFRKEGQNVTLSCEQNLNHDAMYWYRQDPGQGLRLIYYSQIVNDFQKGDIAEGYSVSREKKESFPLTVTSAQKNPTAFYLCASSVRGERQYFGPGTRLTVT.

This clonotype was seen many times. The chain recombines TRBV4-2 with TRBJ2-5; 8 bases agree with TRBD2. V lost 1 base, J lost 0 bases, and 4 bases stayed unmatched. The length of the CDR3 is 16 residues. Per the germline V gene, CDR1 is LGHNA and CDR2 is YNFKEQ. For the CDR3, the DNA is TGTGCCAGCAGCCAAGCACGGGGGGGCAACCAAGAGACCCAGTACTTC. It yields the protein CASSQARGGNQETQYF.

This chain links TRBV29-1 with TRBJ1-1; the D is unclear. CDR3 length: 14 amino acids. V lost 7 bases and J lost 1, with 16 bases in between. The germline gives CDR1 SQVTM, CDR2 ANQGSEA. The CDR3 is CSACLGLRNTEAFF. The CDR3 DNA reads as TGCAGCGCCTGTCTGGGTTTGCGGAACACTGAAGCTTTCTTT. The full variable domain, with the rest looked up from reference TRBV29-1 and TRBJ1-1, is SAVISQKPSRDICQRGTSLTIQCQVDSQVTMMFWYRQQPGQSLTLIATANQGSEATYESGFVIDKFPISRPNLTFSTLTVSNMSPEDSSIYLCSACLGLRNTEAFFGQGTRLTVV.

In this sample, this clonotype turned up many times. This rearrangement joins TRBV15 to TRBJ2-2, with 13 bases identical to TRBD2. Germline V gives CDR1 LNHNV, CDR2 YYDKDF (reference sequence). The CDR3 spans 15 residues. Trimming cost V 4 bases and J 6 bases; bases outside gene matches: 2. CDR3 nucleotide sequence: TGTGCCACCAGCACCGGACTAGCGGGAGCCGGGGAGCTGTTTTTT. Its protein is CATSTGLAGAGELFF.